This T cell receptor beta chain was identified during a study of T cells in Graves' hyperthyroidism and ophthalmopathy. TCR beta CDR3 regions were amplified from RNA transcripts. When the TCR CDR3 underwent first-round RT-PCR, the HTBI primer set was used. Via MiXCR, TCRdb re-called the multiplex PCR reads, giving one row per CDR3 protein. Here the sample spans 480,000 or so distinct CDR3 sequences, 40% to 50% being singletons. Clinical symptoms, serum thyroxine and TRAb, thyroid ultrasound and orbital computed tomography together formed the diagnostic basis. This clonotype was seen only a few times. The sequence was collected from an adult woman with Graves' disease, either hyperthyroidism or ophthalmopathy (not recorded which). The sequenced sample consisted of peripheral blood or thyroid tissue (not recorded which).

The CDR3 nucleotides read TGTGCCAGCAGGAGAACAGGGGGCGTCACTGAAGCTTTCTTT. Translating gives CASRRTGGVTEAFF. The chain uses TRBV7-2 and TRBJ1-1; 9 bases fit TRBD1. Trimming removed 6 bases from V and 4 bases from J; junction bases left unmatched: 6. Germline CDR1 is SGHTA and CDR2 is FQGNSA. The CDR3 spans 14 residues.